This entry lists 15 T cell receptor beta chains sequenced from one sample in a study of blood T cell repertoires in COVID-19. Generated by immunoSEQ multiplex PCR, the TCRdb table keeps only in-frame clones and is missing some. The sample comprises around 100,000 clones, about 90% of which are singletons, and 4.5% to 6.5% rests with the top ten. Sequencing used peripheral blood. The receptors come from a human donor in a cohort sampled during active COVID-19.

This chain connects TRBV7-3 to TRBJ2-1; D uncertain. The ends were cut back, 5 bases at V and 2 bases at J, with 13 bases in the middle. Germline CDR1 SGHTA, CDR2 FQGTGA. CDR3 length equals 15 residues. The CDR3 bases are TGTGCCAGCAGCGGCAGGATTCAGACCTACAATGAGCAGTTCTTC. Translation gives CASSGRIQTYNEQFF.

DNA for the CDR3: TGTGCCAGCAGCAGGACACAGGCTTACAATGAGCAGTTCTTC. Translating gives CASSRTQAYNEQFF. The chain has TRBV28 and TRBJ2-1; D is possibly TRBD1 (5 bases). The CDR3 covers 14 residues. V dropped 6 bases and J dropped 4 bases, with 13 bases sitting between them. Germline V CDR1 and CDR2: MDHEN, SYDVKM.

The chain employs TRBV2 and TRBJ1-6; D unresolved. Germline loops: CDR1 SNHLY, CDR2 FYNNEI. The CDR3 has 14 residues. Trimming removed 6 bases at V and 6 bases at J, with 12 bases between. CDR3 nucleotide sequence: TGTGCCAGCAGCATCGGCGGCGGTAATTCACCCCTCCACTTT. Translated: CASSIGGGNSPLHF. Variable domain in full (rest from reference TRBV2 and TRBJ1-6): EPEVTQTPSHQVTQMGQEVILRCVPISNHLYFYWYRQILGQKVEFLVSFYNNEISEKSEIFDDQFSVERPDGSNFTLKIRSTKLEDSAMYFCASSIGGGNSPLHFGNGTRLTVT.

The chain links TRBV3-1 (or the pseudogene TRBV3-2) to TRBJ1-2; possibly TRBD1 for D (5 bases). The germline gives CDR1 LGHDT, CDR2 YNNKEL (reference sequence). V was shortened by 4 bases and J by 6 bases, with 15 bases between the two germline ends. There are 14 residues in the CDR3. The DNA of the CDR3 is TGTGCCAGCAGCCCCTGGGAGGGAGGGGATGGCTACACCTTC. The encoded protein is CASSPWEGGDGYTF.

J is TRBJ2-7 and V is TRBV7-8; 7 bases align to TRBD2. V lost 6 bases to trimming and J lost 5 bases; unmatched junction nucleotides: 1. The CDR3 extends over 11 amino acids. Germline-derived CDR1 and CDR2 are SGHVS and FQNEAQ. CDR3 residues: CASRGGDEQYF. In DNA, the CDR3 is TGTGCCAGCAGGGGGGGGGACGAGCAGTACTTC.

The CDR3 spells CASSLDPRTAYSNQPQHF. DNA of the CDR3: TGCGCCAGCAGCTTGGACCCGAGGACAGCATATAGCAATCAGCCCCAGCATTTT. The rearrangement uses TRBV5-1 and TRBJ1-5, with D possibly matching TRBD1 (6 bases). V lost 0 bases and J lost 0, with 16 bases in between. Germline V gene data show CDR1 as SGHRS and CDR2 as YFSETQ. The CDR3 consists of 18 residues. The full variable domain, rest sourced from reference TRBV5-1 and TRBJ1-5, is KAGVTQTPRYLIKTRGQQVTLSCSPISGHRSVSWYQQTPGQGLQFLFEYFSETQRNKGNFPGRFSGRQFSNSRSEMNVSTLELGDSALYLCASSLDPRTAYSNQPQHFGDGTRLSIL.

The gene calls are TRBV7-8 and TRBJ2-3; D unresolved. Germline assignment: CDR1 SGHVS and CDR2 FQNEAQ. The CDR3 has 14 residues. Trimming pared 7 bases from V and 0 bases from J, leaving 11 bases between. CDR3 coding DNA: TGTGCCAGCACCACCGGTCCTAGCACAGATACGCAGTATTTT. Encoded protein: CASTTGPSTDTQYF.

This clone has just a few counts. CDR3 sequence: CASSLDGATNEKLFF. The CDR3 DNA reads TGTGCCAGCAGCTTAGACGGGGCAACTAATGAAAAACTGTTTTTT. The chain couples TRBV7-9 to TRBJ1-4; D remains unclear. The V end was cut by 1 base, the J end by 0 bases, with 6 bases between. The germline V gene has CDR1 SEHNR and CDR2 FQNEAQ (reference sequence). This CDR3 has 15 amino acids.

The chain links TRBV5-5 to TRBJ2-3; TRBD1 matches 11 bases. Germline CDR1 SGHKS, CDR2 YYEKEE (reference sequence). The CDR3 loop spans 16 amino acids. J gave up 10 bases and V 3 bases, and 13 bases lay outside the gene matches. CDR3: CASSSGTGGGRRPQYF. The CDR3 DNA sequence: TGTGCCAGCAGCTCCGGGACAGGGGGAGGTCGGAGGCCGCAGTATTTT.

The genes are TRBV28 and TRBJ1-5; 9 nucleotides align to TRBD1. Germline CDR1 is MDHEN and CDR2 is SYDVKM. The V gene end was trimmed by 5 bases and the J gene end by 1 base; junction bases not matched to a gene: 3. There are 15 residues in the CDR3. CDR3 amino acids: CASSQQGASNQPQHF. CDR3 DNA: TGTGCCAGCAGTCAACAGGGGGCAAGCAATCAGCCCCAGCATTTT. The full variable domain, rest sourced from reference TRBV28 and TRBJ1-5, is DVKVTQSSRYLVKRTGEKVFLECVQDMDHENMFWYRQDPGLGLRLIYFSYDVKMKEKGDIPEGYSVSREKKERFSLILESASTNQTSMYLCASSQQGASNQPQHFGDGTRLSIL.

The gene calls are TRBV3-1 (or the pseudogene TRBV3-2) and TRBJ2-7; possible D gene TRBD1, 6 bases. Trimming pared 1 base from V and 6 bases from J, leaving 7 bases between. The CDR3 covers 12 residues. Per germline, CDR1 LGHDT and CDR2 YNNKEL (reference sequence). The CDR3 DNA is TGTGCCAGCAGCCAAGGGGGGCGCGAGCAGTACTTC. Protein sequence: CASSQGGREQYF.

The genes are TRBV28 and TRBJ1-5; D may be TRBD1 (6 bases). V was clipped by 2 bases and J by 2 bases, with 7 bases between them. Germline loops: CDR1 MDHEN, CDR2 SYDVKM. This CDR3 is 14 amino acids long. As DNA, the CDR3 is TGTGCCAGCAGTTTACCAGGGGGCAATCAGCCCCAGCATTTT. It codes for CASSLPGGNQPQHF.

This chain links TRBV18 with TRBJ1-1; 7 bases map to TRBD1. This CDR3 has 16 residues. Per the germline V gene, CDR1 is KGHSH and CDR2 is LQKENI. The V and J ends lost 2 bases and 2 bases, in that order; junction bases with no gene match: 8. The CDR3, as DNA: TGTGCCAGCTCACCAGCCCCCGGGACAGCTAACACTGAAGCTTTCTTT. Residues: CASSPAPGTANTEAFF.

The rearrangement joins TRBV9 to TRBJ1-6; a possible D gene is TRBD1 (5 bases). Per germline, CDR1 SGDLS and CDR2 YYNGEE. V gave up 3 bases and J gave up 0 bases, with 10 bases separating them. CDR3 length: 16 amino acids. CDR3 loop: CASSGDSSSYNSPLHF. The CDR3 coding sequence is TGTGCCAGCAGCGGGGACTCGAGCTCCTATAATTCACCCCTCCACTTT.

The rearrangement links TRBV10-3 to TRBJ2-3; TRBD2 is a possible D gene (6 bases). The length of the CDR3 is 16 residues. Germline lookup yields CDR1 ENHRY and CDR2 SYGVKD. V shed 3 bases and J shed 5 bases, with 18 bases lying between them. The CDR3 DNA is TGTGCCATCAGTGACCCCGGGACTGGGGTGAGAGATACGCAGTATTTT. As protein: CAISDPGTGVRDTQYF.